These 2 T cell receptor beta chains came from one sample sequenced in a study of blood T cell repertoires in COVID-19 (dated by TCRdb to the early 2020s). Library preparation employed the immunoSEQ multiplex PCR assay. TCRdb carries this immuneACCESS record with in-frame sequences only. Its versions omit some clonotypes, under half of them owing to an unresolved V gene in the studies checked, with the rest unexplained. The sample yields about 85,000 clones; almost 85% were counted once. The top ten constitute more than 1% of the sample. Sequenced input: peripheral blood. The receptor set was obtained from a woman aged 80 or over with acute or convalescent COVID-19.

V is TRBV9 and J is TRBJ2-2; the match to TRBD1 covers 9 bases. Per germline, CDR1 SGDLS and CDR2 YYNGEE. With 3 bases clipped from V and 0 bases from J, the junction kept 6 bases outside the gene matches. This CDR3 comprises 17 residues. The CDR3: CASSAQGAGTNTGELFF. CDR3 in DNA: TGTGCCAGCAGCGCACAGGGGGCAGGGACGAACACCGGGGAGCTGTTTTTT.

The V call is TRBV27, the J call TRBJ2-3; D is unclear. The CDR3 is 13 residues long. V was cut by 7 bases and J by 2 bases, with 10 bases left in between. CDR1 is MNHEY and CDR2 is SMNVEV in the germline V gene (reference sequence). CDR3 region: CASTLTPTDTQYF. DNA of the CDR3: TGTGCCAGCACCCTAACCCCCACAGATACGCAGTATTTT.